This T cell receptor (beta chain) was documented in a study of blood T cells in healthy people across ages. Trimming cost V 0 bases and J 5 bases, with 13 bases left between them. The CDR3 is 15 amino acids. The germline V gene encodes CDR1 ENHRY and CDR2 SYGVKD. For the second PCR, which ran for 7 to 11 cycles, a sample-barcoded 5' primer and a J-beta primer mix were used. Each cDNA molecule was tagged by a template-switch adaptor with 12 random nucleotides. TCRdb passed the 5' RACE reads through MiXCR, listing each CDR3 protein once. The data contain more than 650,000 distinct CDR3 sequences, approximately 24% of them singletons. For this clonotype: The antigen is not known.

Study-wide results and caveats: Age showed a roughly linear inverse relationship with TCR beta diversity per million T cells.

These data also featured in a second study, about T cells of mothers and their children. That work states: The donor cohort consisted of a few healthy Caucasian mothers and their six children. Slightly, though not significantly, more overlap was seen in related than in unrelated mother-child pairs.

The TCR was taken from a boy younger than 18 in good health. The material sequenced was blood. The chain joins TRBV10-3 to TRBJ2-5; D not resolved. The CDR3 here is CAISESPGRVETQYF. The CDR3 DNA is TGTGCCATCAGTGAGTCCCCCGGTAGGGTGGAGACCCAGTACTTC.